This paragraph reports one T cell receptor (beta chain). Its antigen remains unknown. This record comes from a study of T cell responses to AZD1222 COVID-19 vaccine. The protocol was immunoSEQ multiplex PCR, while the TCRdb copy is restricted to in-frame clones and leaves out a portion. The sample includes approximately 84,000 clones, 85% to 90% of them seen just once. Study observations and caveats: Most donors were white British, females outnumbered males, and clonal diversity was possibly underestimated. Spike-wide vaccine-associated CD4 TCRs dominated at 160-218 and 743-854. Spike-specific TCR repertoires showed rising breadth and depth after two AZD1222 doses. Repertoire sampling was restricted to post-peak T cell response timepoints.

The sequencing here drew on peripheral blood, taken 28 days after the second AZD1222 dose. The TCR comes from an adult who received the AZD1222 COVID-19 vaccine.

The CDR3 coding sequence is TGTGCCAGCAGTTTCCCGACGTTTGAGCAGGCAAACTATGGCTACACCTTC. It is translated as CASSFPTFEQANYGYTF. The chain uses TRBV27 and TRBJ1-2; no firm D call. The CDR3 is 17 residues long. With 3 bases removed from V and 2 bases from J, the gap between germline ends came to 19 bases. Germline lookup yields CDR1 MNHEY and CDR2 SMNVEV (reference sequence).